These 20 T cell receptor beta chains came from one sample sequenced in a study of cytomegalovirus exposure and HLA in healthy donors. 60 Vbeta and 13 Jbeta primers were used in PCR. The repertoire was sequenced with immunoSEQ multiplex PCR; TCRdb's copy has only in-frame clones and lacks some. The sample lists 120,000 or so clones, approximately 17% occurring once. The material sequenced was PBMCs. These receptor sequences come from a female donor in good health and CMV-seropositive.

This clone was recorded a few times. This rearrangement joins TRBV29-1 to TRBJ2-7; 8 positions match TRBD1. The CDR3 runs 13 residues. V shed 3 bases, J shed 6 bases, and the junction held 7 bases outside the gene matches. CDR1 is SQVTM and CDR2 is ANQGSEA in the germline V gene. The CDR3 loop is CSVESGQVSEQYF. The DNA for the CDR3 is TGCAGCGTTGAGTCGGGACAGGTCTCCGAGCAGTACTTC.

This clone was recorded a few times. The chain joins TRBV5-1 to TRBJ2-7, with D maybe TRBD2 (6 bases). The CDR3 contains 14 residues. Germline V gene data show CDR1 as SGHRS and CDR2 as YFSETQ. The V and J ends lost 0 bases and 2 bases respectively, with 9 bases between them. This CDR3 is CASSLDLATYEQYF. CDR3 in DNA: TGCGCCAGCAGCTTGGACCTAGCGACCTACGAGCAGTACTTC.

The rearrangement uses TRBV6-1 and TRBJ2-5; D is perhaps TRBD2 (6 bases). Germline CDR1 is MNHNS and CDR2 is SASEGT. V lost 8 bases and J 1 base, leaving 14 bases between the germline ends. The CDR3 spans 14 residues. Here the CDR3 DNA reads TGTGCCAGCTCCTTCAGGGAGGTCCAAGAGACCCAGTACTTC. Translated, it gives CASSFREVQETQYF.

The chain joins TRBV4-2 to TRBJ2-2; D call uncertain. The CDR3 is 12 residues long. The germline CDR1 and CDR2 sequences are LGHNA and YNFKEQ. The ends were cut back, 4 bases at V and 9 bases at J, with 9 bases in the middle. The CDR3 region has the DNA TGTGCCAGCAGCCTCTCAAACAGGGAGCTGTTTTTT. This translates into CASSLSNRELFF.

The chain employs TRBV9 and TRBJ2-5, with 8 positions matching TRBD1. V shed 3 bases and J 4 bases; nucleotides not matched to a gene: 8. The CDR3 extends over 15 amino acids. In germline, CDR1 is SGDLS, CDR2 YYNGEE. CDR3 amino acids: CASSDRGAQPETQYF. CDR3 nucleotide sequence: TGTGCCAGCAGCGACAGGGGGGCCCAACCAGAGACCCAGTACTTC.

This clone was seen more than once but under ten times. The chain employs TRBV20-1 and TRBJ2-7; possible D gene TRBD1, 5 bases. The V end lost 7 bases, the J end lost 3 bases, and 10 bases lay between the germline ends. Germline values: CDR1 DFQATT, CDR2 SNEGSKA (reference sequence). This CDR3 spans 11 amino acids. CDR3 residues: CSGKGIYEQYF. In DNA form, the CDR3 reads TGCAGTGGGAAGGGGATCTACGAGCAGTACTTC.

In its sample, this clone was seen a few times. The chain joins TRBV7-9 to TRBJ2-7; tentative D call: TRBD1 (5 bases). The CDR3 runs to 14 residues. Germline V gene sequence: CDR1 SEHNR, CDR2 FQNEAQ (reference sequence). Trimming removed 1 base from V and 0 bases from J, with 7 bases in between. CDR3 sequence: CASSLGGHSYEQYF. CDR3 DNA: TGTGCCAGCAGCTTAGGCGGACACTCCTACGAGCAGTACTTC.

This clone has a handful of counts. This rearrangement joins TRBV4-1 to TRBJ1-1; D may be TRBD1 (5 bases). Germline CDR1 MGHRA, CDR2 YSYEKL. Deletions cut 3 bases from V and 0 bases from J, with 11 bases between. This CDR3 has 15 amino acids. The CDR3 here is CASSQNRLMNTEAFF. CDR3 DNA sequence: TGCGCCAGCAGCCAGAACAGGTTAATGAACACTGAAGCTTTCTTT.

CDR3 sequence reads: CASSLAQGKTEAFF. The CDR3 coding sequence is TGTGCCAGCAGCTTGGCCCAGGGGAAAACTGAAGCTTTCTTT. The chain recombines TRBV5-4 with TRBJ1-1; D is perhaps TRBD1 (6 bases). V was cut by 0 bases and J by 5 bases, with 11 bases left in between. The CDR3 covers 14 residues. CDR1 and CDR2 (germline): SGHNT, YYREEE (reference sequence).

This clone was counted between two and nine times. V and J are TRBV7-9 and TRBJ2-5; perhaps TRBD2 as D (7 bases). The CDR3 has 16 residues. V lost 5 bases and J lost 1, with 17 bases in between. Germline loops: CDR1 SEHNR, CDR2 FQNEAQ (reference sequence). Written as DNA, the CDR3 is TGTGCCAGCAGCGCAAGTGTAGGGGGGGTCCAAGAGACCCAGTACTTC. This translates into CASSASVGGVQETQYF. Together with reference TRBV7-9 and TRBJ2-5, the CDR3 gives the full variable domain: DTGVSQNPRHKITKRGQNVTFRCDPISEHNRLYWYRQTLGQGPEFLTYFQNEAQLEKSRLLSDRFSAERPKGSFSTLEIQRTEQGDSAMYLCASSASVGGVQETQYFGPGTRLLVL.

V gene TRBV5-1 combines with J gene TRBJ2-1; TRBD1 aligns across 9 bases. V lost 4 bases and J lost 4; bases outside the gene matches: 3. The CDR3 consists of 14 residues. Germline CDR1 SGHRS, CDR2 YFSETQ. The CDR3 coding sequence is TGCGCCAGCAGCCCCGGGACAGGGTACAATGAGCAGTTCTTC. This codes for CASSPGTGYNEQFF.

This clone was counted only a few times. The rearrangement links TRBV4-1 to TRBJ2-1; a possible D gene is TRBD1 (6 bases). Germline assignment: CDR1 MGHRA and CDR2 YSYEKL. Trimming pared 4 bases from V and 3 bases from J, leaving 10 bases between. The CDR3 is 14 amino acids. CDR3 coding DNA: TGCGCCAGCAGCCCCCGGGACAACTACAATGAGCAGTTCTTC. Its protein product is CASSPRDNYNEQFF.

The V call is TRBV6-1, the J call TRBJ1-6, with 8 bases fitting TRBD1. Germline CDR1 is MNHNS and CDR2 is SASEGT. V lost 3 bases and J lost 6; bases outside the gene matches: 1. The CDR3 has 14 residues. The CDR3 sequence is CASSDRGPNSPLHF. The DNA of the CDR3 is TGTGCCAGCAGTGACAGGGGGCCTAATTCACCCCTCCACTTT.

This clone was observed a few times. V usage is TRBV6-1 and J usage is TRBJ2-5; D gene uncertain. This CDR3 has 13 amino acids. Germline values: CDR1 MNHNS, CDR2 SASEGT. The V and J ends lost 6 bases and 4 bases respectively, with 12 bases between them. CDR3 loop: CASRIQSTETQYF. CDR3 nucleotides: TGTGCCAGCAGGATACAAAGTACAGAGACCCAGTACTTC.

The chain is built from TRBV11-2 and TRBJ1-1; TRBD1 matches 8 bases. This CDR3 comprises 17 residues. Germline V CDR1 and CDR2: SGHAT, FQNNGV. V lost 6 bases to trimming and J lost 2 bases; unmatched junction nucleotides: 14. DNA for the CDR3: TGTGCCAGCAGGCGTACCCTTCGGACAGGGACAAACACTGAAGCTTTCTTT. Protein: CASRRTLRTGTNTEAFF. Filled out from reference TRBV11-2 and TRBJ1-1, the complete variable domain reads EAGVAQSPRYKIIEKRQSVAFWCNPISGHATLYWYQQILGQGPKLLIQFQNNGVVDDSQLPKDRFSAERLKGVDSTLKIQPAKLEDSAVYLCASRRTLRTGTNTEAFFGQGTRLTVV.

This clone was seen more than once but under ten times. The V and J genes are TRBV7-2 and TRBJ2-7; a possible D gene is TRBD2 (5 bases). Germline V gene data show CDR1 as SGHTA and CDR2 as FQGNSA. The length of the CDR3 is 14 residues. With 7 bases removed from V and 5 bases from J, the gap between germline ends came to 18 bases. The CDR3, as DNA: TGTGCCAGCACTTTCTCCTCGGGGTTGGACGAGCAGTACTTC. It encodes CASTFSSGLDEQYF.

This clone was observed a few times. V and J are TRBV19 and TRBJ1-5; no firm D call. V lost 2 bases to trimming and J lost 3 bases, with 8 bases between them. The CDR3 runs 14 residues. Germline CDR1 and CDR2: LNHDA and SQIVND (reference sequence). The CDR3 DNA reads as TGTGCCAGTAGTATACTCAGGAACAATCAGCCCCAGCATTTT. Its translation: CASSILRNNQPQHF.

This chain links TRBV5-1 with TRBJ1-5; the D is unclear. V was pared by 5 bases and J by 0 bases, with 12 bases between. The germline V gene encodes CDR1 SGHRS and CDR2 YFSETQ. There are 15 residues in the CDR3. CDR3 sequence: CASREGGYSNQPQHF. In nucleotides, the CDR3 is TGCGCCAGCAGGGAGGGAGGTTATAGCAATCAGCCCCAGCATTTT.

This clone was recorded a few times. This chain connects TRBV4-1 to TRBJ2-7; D not resolved. Trimming stripped 0 bases from V and 0 bases from J, with 12 bases between. This CDR3 spans 16 amino acids. Germline CDR1 is MGHRA and CDR2 is YSYEKL. In nucleotides, the CDR3 is TGCGCCAGCAGCCAAGATCTTGGTAGTTTCTCCTACGAGCAGTACTTC. This translates into CASSQDLGSFSYEQYF.

The V call is TRBV27, the J call TRBJ2-5, with 10 bases that match TRBD1. Germline-derived CDR1 and CDR2 are MNHEY and SMNVEV (reference sequence). The CDR3 runs 16 residues. Losses at the gene ends were 5 bases for V and 1 base for J; bases not matched to a gene: 7. CDR3 loop: CASSRDRGQGQETQYF. As DNA, the CDR3 is TGTGCCAGCAGTCGAGACAGGGGGCAAGGCCAAGAGACCCAGTACTTC.